These T cell receptor beta chains were read from a single sample in a study of blood T cells in healthy people across ages. TCRdb reprocessed the 5' RACE reads via MiXCR and lists one record per CDR3 protein. This sample has about 2 million distinct CDR3 sequences, with around 48% found just once. Sample: blood. These receptors all stem from a woman between 40 and 50 years old in good health. Each CDR3 is given with its conserved first and last residue. Fields, in order: V gene, J gene, clone size, D gene, CDR3 DNA, CDR3 protein. The D gene is left open where the match is weak. For some rows the clone size is stated as once, few or many, or as a class when expanded; others skip it.

>TRBV6-1|TRBJ1-5|-|-
TGTGCCAGCAGTGATATCCGGGGCCGCAATCAGCCCCAGCATTTT
CASSDIRGRNQPQHF
>TRBV4-1|TRBJ2-7|-|-
TGCGCCAGCAGAGCAAAAAGGGGGGACGGATACGAGCAGTACTTC
CASRAKRGDGYEQYF
>TRBV12-3/TRBV12-4|TRBJ2-3|-|-
TGTGCCAGCAGTAGGGGAAGACTAGAGGCAGATACGCAGTATTTT
CASSRGRLEADTQYF
>TRBV24-1|TRBJ2-3|-|-
TGTGCCACCAGTGATGTGGCGCCCACGGATACGCAGTATTTT
CATSDVAPTDTQYF
>TRBV5-1|TRBJ1-2|few|TRBD1
TGCGCCAGCAGCTCCCACCCGGGGACAGGACGTGGCTACACCTTC
CASSSHPGTGRGYTF
>TRBV7-2|TRBJ2-5|-|TRBD2
TGTGCCAGCAGGTCGGGACTAGCGGGGGGTCTTCAAGAGACCCAGTACTTC
CASRSGLAGGLQETQYF
>TRBV18|TRBJ2-5|-|TRBD1
TGTGCCAGCCCACATACCGGGACAGGGACTCTGGAGACCCAGTACTTC
CASPHTGTGTLETQYF
>TRBV28|TRBJ2-3|-|TRBD1
TGTGCCAGCAGTCCCGGGGCAGGGGGCGACCCTAACACAGATACGCAGTATTTT
CASSPGAGGDPNTDTQYF
>TRBV5-1|TRBJ2-6|-|-
TGCGCCAGCAGCTTGTTCAGAGACTCTGGGGCCAACGTCCTGACTTTC
CASSLFRDSGANVLTF
>TRBV28|TRBJ1-1|once|-
TGTGCCAGCAGTTCGGGACCCCGGAACACTGAAGCTTTCTTT
CASSSGPRNTEAFF
>TRBV3-1|TRBJ2-5|-|-
TGTGCCAGCAGCCAGACACCCGCGGACCAGTACTTC
CASSQTPADQYF
>TRBV20-1|TRBJ2-3|-|TRBD2
TGCAGTGCCTACCGGACTAGCGGGGGGGCAGATACGCAGTATTTT
CSAYRTSGGADTQYF
>TRBV6-6|TRBJ2-6|-|-
TGTGCCAGCAACGGCAGAGGTAGCTCTGGGGCCAACGTCCTGACTTTC
CASNGRGSSGANVLTF
>TRBV28|TRBJ1-2|-|TRBD1
TGTGCCAGCAGGGACCTCCTGGGGACAGGGCACTATGGCTACACCTTC
CASRDLLGTGHYGYTF
>TRBV7-9|TRBJ1-2|-|TRBD1
TGTGCCAGCAGCCGGTTGACCTCGGGACAGGGGTCCTACACCTTC
CASSRLTSGQGSYTF
>TRBV4-3|TRBJ1-2|-|-
TGCGCCAGCAGCCAAGATCTGGGGCTAGGTGGCTACACCTTC
CASSQDLGLGGYTF
>TRBV5-6|TRBJ1-2|-|TRBD1
TGTGCCAGCAGCTTAACGAACAGGGGAGGTGGCTACACCTTC
CASSLTNRGGGYTF